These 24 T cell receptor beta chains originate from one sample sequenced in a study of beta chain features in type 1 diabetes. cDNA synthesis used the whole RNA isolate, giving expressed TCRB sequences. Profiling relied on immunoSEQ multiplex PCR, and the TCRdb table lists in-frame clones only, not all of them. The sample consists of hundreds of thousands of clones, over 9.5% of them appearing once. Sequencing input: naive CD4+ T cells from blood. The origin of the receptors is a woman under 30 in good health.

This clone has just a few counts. The CDR3 protein is CAWSAIKLAGGPKNEQFF. CDR3 nucleotide sequence: TGTGCCTGGAGTGCAATCAAACTAGCGGGAGGACCAAAAAATGAGCAGTTCTTC. The V gene is TRBV30, the J gene TRBJ2-1, with TRBD2 identical over 12 bases. The CDR3 is 18 amino acids. Germline V lookup: CDR1 GTSNPN, CDR2 SVGIG (reference sequence). Trimming cost V 1 base and J 7 bases; bases outside gene matches: 14.

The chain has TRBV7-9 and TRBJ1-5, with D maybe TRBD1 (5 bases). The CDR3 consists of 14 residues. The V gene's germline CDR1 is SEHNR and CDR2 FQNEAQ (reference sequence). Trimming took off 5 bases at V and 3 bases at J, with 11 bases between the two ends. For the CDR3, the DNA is TGTGCCAGCAGCGGGGCGGGGCCCAATCAGCCCCAGCATTTT. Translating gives CASSGAGPNQPQHF.

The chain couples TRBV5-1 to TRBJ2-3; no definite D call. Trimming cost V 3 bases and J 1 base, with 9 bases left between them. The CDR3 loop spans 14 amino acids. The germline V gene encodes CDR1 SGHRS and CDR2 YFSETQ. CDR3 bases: TGCGCCAGCAGCTCCCGCGATGGCACAGATACGCAGTATTTT. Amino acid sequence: CASSSRDGTDTQYF.

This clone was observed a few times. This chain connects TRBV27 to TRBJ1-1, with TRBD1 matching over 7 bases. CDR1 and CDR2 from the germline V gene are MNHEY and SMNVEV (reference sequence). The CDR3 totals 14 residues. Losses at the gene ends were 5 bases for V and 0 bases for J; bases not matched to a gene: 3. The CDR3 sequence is CASSKQGMNTEAFF. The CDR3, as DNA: TGTGCCAGCAGTAAACAGGGGATGAACACTGAAGCTTTCTTT.

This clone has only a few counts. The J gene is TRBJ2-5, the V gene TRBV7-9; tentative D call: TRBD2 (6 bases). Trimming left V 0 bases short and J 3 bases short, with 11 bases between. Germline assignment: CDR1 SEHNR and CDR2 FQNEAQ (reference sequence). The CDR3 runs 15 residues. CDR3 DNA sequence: TGTGCCAGCAGCTTAGCGGTGCGGGAAGAAGAGACCCAGTACTTC. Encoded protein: CASSLAVREEETQYF.

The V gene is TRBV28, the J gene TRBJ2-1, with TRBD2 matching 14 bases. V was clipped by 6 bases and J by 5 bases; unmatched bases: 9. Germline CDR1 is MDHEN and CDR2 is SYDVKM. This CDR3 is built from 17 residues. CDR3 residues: CASRTGLAGARNNEQFF. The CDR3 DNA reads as TGTGCCAGCAGGACGGGACTAGCGGGAGCAAGGAACAATGAGCAGTTCTTC.

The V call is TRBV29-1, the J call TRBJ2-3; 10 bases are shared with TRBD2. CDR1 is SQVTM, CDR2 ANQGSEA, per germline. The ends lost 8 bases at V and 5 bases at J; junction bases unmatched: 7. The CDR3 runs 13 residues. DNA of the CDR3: TGCAGCACCTCTAGCGGGGGCCTAGATACGCAGTATTTT. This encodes CSTSSGGLDTQYF.

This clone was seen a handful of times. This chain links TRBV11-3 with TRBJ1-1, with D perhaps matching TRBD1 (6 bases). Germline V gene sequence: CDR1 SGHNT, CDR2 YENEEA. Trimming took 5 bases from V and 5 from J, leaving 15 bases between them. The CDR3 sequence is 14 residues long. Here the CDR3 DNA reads TGTGCCAGCAGCCCGGGGGGGCGGGCGACTGAAGCTTTCTTT. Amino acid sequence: CASSPGGRATEAFF.

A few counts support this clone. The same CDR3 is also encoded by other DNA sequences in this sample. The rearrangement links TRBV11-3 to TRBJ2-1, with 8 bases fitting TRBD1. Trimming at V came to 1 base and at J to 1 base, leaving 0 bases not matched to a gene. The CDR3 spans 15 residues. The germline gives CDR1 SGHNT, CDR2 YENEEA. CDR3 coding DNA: TGTGCCAGCAGCTTAGGACAGGGGTCCTACAATGAGCAGTTCTTC. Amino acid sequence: CASSLGQGSYNEQFF.

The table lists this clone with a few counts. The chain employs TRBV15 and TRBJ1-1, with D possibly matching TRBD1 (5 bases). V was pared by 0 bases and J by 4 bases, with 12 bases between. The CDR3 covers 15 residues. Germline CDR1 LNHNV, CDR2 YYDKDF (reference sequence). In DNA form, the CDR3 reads TGTGCCACCAGCAGAGATTCAGGGAAGGGCACTGAAGCTTTCTTT. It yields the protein CATSRDSGKGTEAFF.

CDR3 DNA: TGTGCCACCCGACCTAGCCGCAGTGGGGCAGATACGCAGTATTTT. It specifies CATRPSRSGADTQYF. The chain joins TRBV6-5 to TRBJ2-3; D is perhaps TRBD2 (5 bases). This CDR3 contains 15 residues. Germline values: CDR1 MNHEY, CDR2 SVGAGI. Trimming left V 10 bases short and J 4 bases short, with 21 bases between.

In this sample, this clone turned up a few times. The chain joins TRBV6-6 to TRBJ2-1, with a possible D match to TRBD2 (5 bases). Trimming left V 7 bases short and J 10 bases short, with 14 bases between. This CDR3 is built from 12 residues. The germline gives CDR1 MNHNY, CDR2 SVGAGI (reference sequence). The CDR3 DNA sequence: TGTGCCAGCACCCTAGTCCCGGGGGAGCAGTTCTTC. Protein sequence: CASTLVPGEQFF.

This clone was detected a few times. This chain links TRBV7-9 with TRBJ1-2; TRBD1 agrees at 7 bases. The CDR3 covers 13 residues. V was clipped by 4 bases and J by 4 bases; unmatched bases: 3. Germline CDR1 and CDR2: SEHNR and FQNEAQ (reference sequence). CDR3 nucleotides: TGTGCCAGCAGCTCGGACAGGATCTATGGCTACACCTTC. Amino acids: CASSSDRIYGYTF.

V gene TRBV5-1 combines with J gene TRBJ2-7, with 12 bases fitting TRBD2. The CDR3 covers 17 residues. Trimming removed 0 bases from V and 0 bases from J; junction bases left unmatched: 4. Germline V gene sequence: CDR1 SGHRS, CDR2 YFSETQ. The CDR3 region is CASSLGLAGDRSYEQYF. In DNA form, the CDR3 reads TGCGCCAGCAGCTTGGGACTAGCGGGAGATCGCTCCTACGAGCAGTACTTC.

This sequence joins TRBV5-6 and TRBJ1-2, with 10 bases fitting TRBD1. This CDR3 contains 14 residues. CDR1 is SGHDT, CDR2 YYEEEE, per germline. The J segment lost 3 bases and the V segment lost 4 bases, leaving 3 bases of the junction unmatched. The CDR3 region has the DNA TGTGCCAGCAGCAAGGACAGGGGGTACTATGGCTACACCTTC. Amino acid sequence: CASSKDRGYYGYTF.

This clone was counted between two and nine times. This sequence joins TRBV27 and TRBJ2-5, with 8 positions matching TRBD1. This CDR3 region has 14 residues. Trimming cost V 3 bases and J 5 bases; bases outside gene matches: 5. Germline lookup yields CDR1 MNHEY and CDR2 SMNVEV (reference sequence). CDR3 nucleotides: TGTGCCAGCAGTTTGACAGGGGTTAGGGAGACCCAGTACTTC. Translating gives CASSLTGVRETQYF.

The DNA of the CDR3 is TGTGCCAGCAGTTTCCGGACAGGGAACTATGGCTACACCTTC. This encodes CASSFRTGNYGYTF. V is TRBV6-5 and J is TRBJ1-2, with 8 bases lining up with TRBD1. Germline-derived CDR1 and CDR2 are MNHEY and SVGAGI. The CDR3 consists of 14 residues. V gave up 4 bases and J gave up 2 bases; unmatched junction bases: 3.

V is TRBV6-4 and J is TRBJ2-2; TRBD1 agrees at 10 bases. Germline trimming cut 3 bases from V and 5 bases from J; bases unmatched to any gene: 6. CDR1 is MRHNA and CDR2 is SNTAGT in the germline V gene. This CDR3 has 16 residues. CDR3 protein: CASSDLGQGRTGELFF. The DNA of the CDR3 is TGTGCCAGCAGTGATCTGGGACAGGGGAGGACCGGGGAGCTGTTTTTT.

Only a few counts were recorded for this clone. The CDR3 nucleotides read TGTGCCAGTAGTATCCGTAATAGCAATCAGCCCCAGCATTTT. It is translated as CASSIRNSNQPQHF. V gene TRBV19 combines with J gene TRBJ1-5; D not certain. The CDR3 sequence is 14 residues long. Germline V gene data show CDR1 as LNHDA and CDR2 as SQIVND (reference sequence). With 3 bases removed from V and 0 bases from J, the gap between germline ends came to 6 bases. The full variable domain, its missing parts supplied by reference TRBV19 and TRBJ1-5, is DGGITQSPKYLFRKEGQNVTLSCEQNLNHDAMYWYRQDPGQGLRLIYYSQIVNDFQKGDIAEGYSVSREKKESFPLTVTSAQKNPTAFYLCASSIRNSNQPQHFGDGTRLSIL.

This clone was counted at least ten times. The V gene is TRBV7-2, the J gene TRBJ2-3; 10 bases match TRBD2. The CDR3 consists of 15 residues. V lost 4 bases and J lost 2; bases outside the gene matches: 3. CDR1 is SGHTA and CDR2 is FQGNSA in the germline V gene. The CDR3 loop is CASSSSGGLTDTQYF. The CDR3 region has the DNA TGTGCCAGCAGCTCTAGCGGGGGCCTCACAGATACGCAGTATTTT.

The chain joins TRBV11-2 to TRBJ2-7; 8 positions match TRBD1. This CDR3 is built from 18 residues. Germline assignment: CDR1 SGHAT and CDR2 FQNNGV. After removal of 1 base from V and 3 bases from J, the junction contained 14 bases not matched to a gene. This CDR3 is CASSLAPSQGAAHYEQYF. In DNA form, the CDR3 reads TGTGCCAGCAGCTTAGCCCCTAGTCAGGGGGCAGCGCACTACGAGCAGTACTTC.

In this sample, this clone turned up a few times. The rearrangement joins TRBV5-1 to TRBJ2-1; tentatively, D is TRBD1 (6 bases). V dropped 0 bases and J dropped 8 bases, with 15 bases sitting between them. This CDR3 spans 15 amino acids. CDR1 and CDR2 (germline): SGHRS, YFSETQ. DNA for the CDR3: TGCGCCAGCAGCTTGGTCAGGGGCAGTAACTATGAGCAGTTCTTC. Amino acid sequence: CASSLVRGSNYEQFF.

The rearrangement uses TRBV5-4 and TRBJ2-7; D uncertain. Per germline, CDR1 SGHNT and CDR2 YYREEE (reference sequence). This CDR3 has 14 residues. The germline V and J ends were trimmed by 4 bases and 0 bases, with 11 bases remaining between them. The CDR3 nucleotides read TGTGCCAGCAGCCCCCAAAGGAGCTCCTACGAGCAGTACTTC. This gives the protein CASSPQRSSYEQYF.

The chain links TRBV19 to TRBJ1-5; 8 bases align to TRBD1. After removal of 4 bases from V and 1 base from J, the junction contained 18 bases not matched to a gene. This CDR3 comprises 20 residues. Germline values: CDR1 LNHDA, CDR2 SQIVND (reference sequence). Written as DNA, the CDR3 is TGTGCCAGTAGTACCCGCCGACAGGGGCCCCCAGGAGGAAGCAATCAGCCCCAGCATTTT. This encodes CASSTRRQGPPGGSNQPQHF.